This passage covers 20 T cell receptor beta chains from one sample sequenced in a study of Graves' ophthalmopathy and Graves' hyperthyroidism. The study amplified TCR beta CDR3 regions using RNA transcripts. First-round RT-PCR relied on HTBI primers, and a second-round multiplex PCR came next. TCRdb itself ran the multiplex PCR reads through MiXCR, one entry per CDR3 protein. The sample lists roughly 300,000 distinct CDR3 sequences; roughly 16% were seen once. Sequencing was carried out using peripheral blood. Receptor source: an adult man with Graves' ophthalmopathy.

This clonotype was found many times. CDR3 bases: TGTGCCAGCAGCCAAGAAAACACCATATATTTT. As protein: CASSQENTIYF. The chain links TRBV3-1 to TRBJ1-3, with D unclear. V lost 0 bases and J lost 6, with 0 bases in between. There are 11 residues in the CDR3. CDR1 is LGHDT and CDR2 is YNNKEL in the germline V gene (reference sequence).

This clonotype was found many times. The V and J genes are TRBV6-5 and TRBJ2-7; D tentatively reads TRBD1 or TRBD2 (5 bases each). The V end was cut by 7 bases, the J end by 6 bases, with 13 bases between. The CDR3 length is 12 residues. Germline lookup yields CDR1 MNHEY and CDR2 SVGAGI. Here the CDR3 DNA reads TGTGCCAGCACACTAGGGGCGGGCGAGCAGTACTTC. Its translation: CASTLGAGEQYF.

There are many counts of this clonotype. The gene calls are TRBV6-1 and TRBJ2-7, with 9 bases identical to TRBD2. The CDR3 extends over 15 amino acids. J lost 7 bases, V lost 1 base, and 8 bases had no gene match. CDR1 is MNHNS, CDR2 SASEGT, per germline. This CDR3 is CASSEGAGGPSEQYF. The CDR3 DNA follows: TGTGCCAGCAGTGAAGGGGCGGGAGGGCCGAGTGAGCAGTACTTC.

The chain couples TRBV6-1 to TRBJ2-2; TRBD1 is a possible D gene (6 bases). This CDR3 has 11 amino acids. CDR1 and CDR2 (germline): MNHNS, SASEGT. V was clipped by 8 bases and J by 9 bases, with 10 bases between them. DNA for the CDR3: TGTGCCAGCGGCAGGGGCAGGGAGCTGTTTTTT. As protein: CASGRGRELFF.

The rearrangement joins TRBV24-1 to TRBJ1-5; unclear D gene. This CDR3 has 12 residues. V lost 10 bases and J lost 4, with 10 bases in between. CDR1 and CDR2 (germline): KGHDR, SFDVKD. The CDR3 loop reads CATREVNQPQHF. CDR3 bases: TGTGCCACGCGTGAGGTAAATCAGCCCCAGCATTTT.

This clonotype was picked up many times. For the CDR3, the DNA is TGTGCCAGCAGTTTAACCGGGACAGGCAGACCCTACGAGCAGTACTTC. This gives the protein CASSLTGTGRPYEQYF. The gene calls are TRBV28 and TRBJ2-7; 8 bases map to TRBD1. The CDR3 is 16 residues long. From germline, CDR1 is MDHEN and CDR2 SYDVKM. J was trimmed by 2 bases and V by 2 bases; bases with no gene match: 8.

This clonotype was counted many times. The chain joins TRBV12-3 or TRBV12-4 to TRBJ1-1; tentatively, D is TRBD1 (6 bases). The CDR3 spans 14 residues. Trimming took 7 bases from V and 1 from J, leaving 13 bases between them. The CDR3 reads CASTWGHQNTEAFF. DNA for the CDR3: TGTGCCAGCACCTGGGGACACCAGAACACTGAAGCTTTCTTT.

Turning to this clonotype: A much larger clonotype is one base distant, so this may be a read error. The CDR3 DNA reads TGCAGTGCTGGTGTAGGACAGGGAGAGGAGACCAAGTACTTC. Protein product: CSAGVGQGEETKYF. This rearrangement joins TRBV20-1 to TRBJ2-5, with 8 bases lining up with TRBD1. In germline, CDR1 is DFQATT, CDR2 SNEGSKA (reference sequence). The CDR3 sequence is 14 residues long.

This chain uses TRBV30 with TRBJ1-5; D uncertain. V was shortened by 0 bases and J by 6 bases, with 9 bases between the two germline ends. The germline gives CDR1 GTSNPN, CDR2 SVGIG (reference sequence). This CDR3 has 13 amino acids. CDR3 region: CAWSVRSGQPQHF. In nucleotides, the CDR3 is TGTGCCTGGAGTGTAAGATCAGGTCAGCCCCAGCATTTT.

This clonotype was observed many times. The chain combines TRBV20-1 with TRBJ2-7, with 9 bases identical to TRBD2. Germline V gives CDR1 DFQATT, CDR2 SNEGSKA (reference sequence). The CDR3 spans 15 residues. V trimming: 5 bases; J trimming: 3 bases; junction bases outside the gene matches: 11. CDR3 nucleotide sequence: TGCAGTGCTCCCGGGGGCGGGAGGGCTGACTACGAGCAGTACTTC. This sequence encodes CSAPGGGRADYEQYF.

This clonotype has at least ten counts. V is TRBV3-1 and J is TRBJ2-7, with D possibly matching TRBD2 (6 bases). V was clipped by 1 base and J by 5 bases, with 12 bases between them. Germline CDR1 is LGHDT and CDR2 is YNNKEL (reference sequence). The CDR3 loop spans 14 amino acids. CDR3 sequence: CASSQGRVSHEQYF. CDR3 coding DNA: TGTGCCAGCAGCCAAGGGAGGGTATCCCACGAGCAGTACTTC.

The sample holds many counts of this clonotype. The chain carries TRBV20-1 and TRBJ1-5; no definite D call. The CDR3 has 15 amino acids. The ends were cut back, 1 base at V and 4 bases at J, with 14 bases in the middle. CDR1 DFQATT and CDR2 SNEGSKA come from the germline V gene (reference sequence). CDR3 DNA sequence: TGCAGTGCTAGAGGTCGACGGACGGGGAATCAGCCCCAGCATTTT. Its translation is CSARGRRTGNQPQHF.

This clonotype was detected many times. This CDR3 is CASSVGGNRNQPQHF. CDR3 DNA sequence: TGTGCCAGCAGCGTAGGAGGGAACCGCAATCAGCCCCAGCATTTT. The rearrangement links TRBV9 to TRBJ1-5; D remains ambiguous. The CDR3 covers 15 residues. CDR1 and CDR2 (germline): SGDLS, YYNGEE. V was pared by 0 bases and J by 2 bases, with 9 bases between.

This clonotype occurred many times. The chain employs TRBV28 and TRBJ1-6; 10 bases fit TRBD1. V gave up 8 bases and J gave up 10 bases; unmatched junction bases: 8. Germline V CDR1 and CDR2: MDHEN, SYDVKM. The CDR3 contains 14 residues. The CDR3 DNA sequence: TGTGCCAGCGGCACTGACAGGGGGCGATCACCCCTCCACTTT. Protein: CASGTDRGRSPLHF.

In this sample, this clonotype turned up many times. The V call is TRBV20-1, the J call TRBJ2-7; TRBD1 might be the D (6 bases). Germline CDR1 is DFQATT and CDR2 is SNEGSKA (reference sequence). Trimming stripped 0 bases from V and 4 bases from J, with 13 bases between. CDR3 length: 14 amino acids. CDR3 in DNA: TGCAGTGCTAGAGATACATGGGGGCTGTACGAGCAGTACTTC. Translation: CSARDTWGLYEQYF.

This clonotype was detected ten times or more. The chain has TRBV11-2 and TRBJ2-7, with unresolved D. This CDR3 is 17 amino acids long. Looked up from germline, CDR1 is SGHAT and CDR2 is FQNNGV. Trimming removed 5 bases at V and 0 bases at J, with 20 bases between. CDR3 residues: CASSRGPRRISSYEQYF. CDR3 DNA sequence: TGTGCCAGCAGCCGTGGGCCTCGGCGAATCAGCTCCTACGAGCAGTACTTC.

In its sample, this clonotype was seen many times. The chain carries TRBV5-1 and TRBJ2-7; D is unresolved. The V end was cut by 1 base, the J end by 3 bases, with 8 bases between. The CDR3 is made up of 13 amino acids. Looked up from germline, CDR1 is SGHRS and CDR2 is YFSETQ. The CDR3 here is CASSLNLGYEQYF. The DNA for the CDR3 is TGCGCCAGCAGCTTGAATTTGGGCTACGAGCAGTACTTC.

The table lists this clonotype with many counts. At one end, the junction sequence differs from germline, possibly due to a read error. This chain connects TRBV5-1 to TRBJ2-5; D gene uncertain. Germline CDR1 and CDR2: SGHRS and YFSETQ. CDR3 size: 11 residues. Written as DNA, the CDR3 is TGTGCCAGCAGTTCTAAAGAGACCCAGTACTTC. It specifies CASSSKETQYF. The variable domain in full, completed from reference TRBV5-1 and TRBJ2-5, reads KAGVTQTPRYLIKTRGQQVTLSCSPISGHRSVSWYQQTPGQGLQFLFEYFSETQRNKGNFPGRFSGRQFSNSRSEMNVSTLELGDSALYLCASSSKETQYFGPGTRLLVL.

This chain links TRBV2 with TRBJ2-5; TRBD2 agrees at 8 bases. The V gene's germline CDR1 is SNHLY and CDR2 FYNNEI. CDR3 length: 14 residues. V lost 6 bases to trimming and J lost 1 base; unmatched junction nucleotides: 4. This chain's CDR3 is CASRGLARQETQYF. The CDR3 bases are TGTGCCAGCAGAGGACTAGCCCGCCAAGAGACCCAGTACTTC. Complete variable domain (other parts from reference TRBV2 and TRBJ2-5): EPEVTQTPSHQVTQMGQEVILRCVPISNHLYFYWYRQILGQKVEFLVSFYNNEISEKSEIFDDQFSVERPDGSNFTLKIRSTKLEDSAMYFCASRGLARQETQYFGPGTRLLVL.

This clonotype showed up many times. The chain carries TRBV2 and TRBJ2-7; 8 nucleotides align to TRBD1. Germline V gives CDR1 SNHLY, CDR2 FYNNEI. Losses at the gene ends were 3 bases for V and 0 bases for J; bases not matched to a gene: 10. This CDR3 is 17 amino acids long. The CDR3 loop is CASSERAGTGPSYEQYF. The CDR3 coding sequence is TGTGCCAGCAGTGAGCGCGCCGGGACAGGACCCTCCTACGAGCAGTACTTC. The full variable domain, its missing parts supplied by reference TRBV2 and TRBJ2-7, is EPEVTQTPSHQVTQMGQEVILRCVPISNHLYFYWYRQILGQKVEFLVSFYNNEISEKSEIFDDQFSVERPDGSNFTLKIRSTKLEDSAMYFCASSERAGTGPSYEQYFGPGTRLTVT.